This record looks at one T cell receptor (beta chain) sequence and its context. The data were taken from a study of regulatory T cells in long-lasting Graves disease. Study information: For a period under 3 months, newly diagnosed Graves' patients had taken antithyroid drugs.

Time point meaning: newly diagnosed GD, antithyroid drugs for less than 3 months. The authors made the TCR library using RNA they extracted from PBMCs. Building of the TCR beta libraries involved iRepertoire HTBI primers and Arm-PCR of CDR3 regions. TCRdb fed the multiplex PCR reads into MiXCR, producing one record per CDR3 protein. The sample lists around 460,000 distinct CDR3 sequences, 14% occurring once. CDR3 length equals 13 residues. V dropped 3 bases and J dropped 5 bases, with 11 bases sitting between them. CDR1 and CDR2 (germline): SGDLS, YYNGEE. This same sample was also taken into another study, of T cells in Graves' hyperthyroidism and ophthalmopathy. From that second work: TCR CDR3 regions were first amplified by RT-PCR with HTBI primers. Most thyroid-expanded clonotypes above 0.001 were also found in blood.

The chain links TRBV9 to TRBJ1-1; D perhaps matches TRBD1 (5 bases). The source was peripheral blood mononuclear cells (PBMCs), collected at new diagnosis, from a patient treated with antithyroid drugs. This TCR came from a woman aged 45 to 65 with Graves disease. The chain's CDR3 is CASSEAGNTEAFF. The CDR3 DNA follows: TGTGCCAGCAGCGAAGCAGGGAATACTGAAGCTTTCTTT. Together with reference TRBV9 and TRBJ1-1, the CDR3 gives the full variable domain: DSGVTQTPKHLITATGQRVTLRCSPRSGDLSVYWYQQSLDQGLQFLIQYYNGEERAKGNILERFSAQQFPDLHSELNLSSLELGDSALYFCASSEAGNTEAFFGQGTRLTVV.